These 28 T cell receptor beta chains came from one sample sequenced in a study of cytomegalovirus exposure and HLA in healthy donors. Use of 60 Vbeta and 13 Jbeta primers characterized the PCR. Data came from immunoSEQ multiplex PCR; TCRdb stores just in-frame clones and leaves some out. The top ten hold around 4% of the sample, which has 200,000 or so clones, approximately 80% seen once. Input material: PBMCs. These TCRs come from a male donor in good health and CMV-seronegative.

The chain carries TRBV5-1 and TRBJ2-7; 14 bases map to TRBD2. Germline-derived CDR1 and CDR2 are SGHRS and YFSETQ. Unmatched junction bases numbered 3, after V lost 0 bases and J lost 4 bases. CDR3 length: 16 amino acids. CDR3 DNA: TGCGCCAGCAGCTTGGCCGGGACTAGCGGGAGTTACGAGCAGTACTTC. Its protein product is CASSLAGTSGSYEQYF.

V is TRBV5-4 and J is TRBJ1-2; 7 bases are a match to TRBD1. Germline CDR1 is SGHNT and CDR2 is YYREEE (reference sequence). This CDR3 contains 15 residues. Losses at the gene ends were 4 bases for V and 4 bases for J; bases not matched to a gene: 10. CDR3: CASSDKTGQLYGYTF. CDR3 nucleotides: TGTGCCAGCAGCGATAAAACGGGACAGCTCTATGGCTACACCTTC.

The V and J genes are TRBV6-6 and TRBJ2-7, with 8 bases identical to TRBD1. The ends lost 0 bases at V and 6 bases at J; junction bases unmatched: 1. Germline V gene data show CDR1 as MNHNY and CDR2 as SVGAGI (reference sequence). The CDR3 is 13 residues long. CDR3 in DNA: TGTGCCAGCAGTTACTCGACAGGGGTCGAGCAGTACTTC. Residues: CASSYSTGVEQYF.

The rearrangement links TRBV2 to TRBJ1-5, with TRBD1 identical over 8 bases. Losses at the gene ends were 8 bases for V and 3 bases for J; bases not matched to a gene: 6. This CDR3 is 14 amino acids long. Per germline, CDR1 SNHLY and CDR2 FYNNEI. The CDR3 loop is CASRTGNNNQPQHF. In nucleotides, the CDR3 is TGTGCCAGCCGGACAGGGAATAACAATCAGCCCCAGCATTTT.

The CDR3 protein is CASRQGRNTQYF. CDR3 sequence (DNA): TGTGCCAGTAGACAGGGGCGAAATACGCAGTATTTT. The rearrangement uses TRBV19 and TRBJ2-3; TRBD1 matches 7 bases. Germline V gene data show CDR1 as LNHDA and CDR2 as SQIVND (reference sequence). The CDR3 contains 12 residues. The V and J ends lost 6 bases and 7 bases, in that order; junction bases with no gene match: 4.

The V and J genes are TRBV20-1 and TRBJ1-1; D call uncertain. Germline V CDR1 and CDR2: DFQATT, SNEGSKA (reference sequence). The CDR3 contains 11 residues. CDR3 nucleotide sequence: TGCAAATCTAGGCAGAACACTGAAGCTTTCTTT. Its translation is CKSRQNTEAFF.

V gene TRBV5-1 combines with J gene TRBJ1-2; the D gene is possibly TRBD1 (5 bases). Germline lookup yields CDR1 SGHRS and CDR2 YFSETQ. The length of the CDR3 is 14 residues. V shed 4 bases and J shed 6 bases, with 16 bases lying between them. The CDR3 region is CASSMGPLRDGYTF. The CDR3 DNA reads TGCGCCAGCAGCATGGGACCTCTACGGGATGGCTACACCTTC.

The chain recombines TRBV29-1 with TRBJ2-2; weak D call: TRBD2 (8 bases). This CDR3 spans 17 amino acids. Germline V CDR1 and CDR2: SQVTM, ANQGSEA. The ends were cut back, 7 bases at V and 6 bases at J, with 27 bases in the middle. The CDR3 protein is CSAREGARGLSAGELFF. The CDR3 DNA is TGCAGCGCCCGGGAGGGGGCGCGAGGACTCAGTGCCGGGGAGCTGTTTTTT.

The chain employs TRBV29-1 and TRBJ2-7; tentatively, D is TRBD1 (6 bases). Between the trimmed V and J ends, which lost 6 bases and 3 bases, there was a span of 9 bases. The CDR3 has 11 residues. CDR1 SQVTM and CDR2 ANQGSEA come from the germline V gene. The CDR3 loop reads CSVDRDYEQYF. For the CDR3, the DNA is TGCAGCGTGGACAGAGACTACGAGCAGTACTTC.

The rearrangement uses TRBV7-2 and TRBJ2-7; D might be TRBD2 (6 bases). The V gene's germline CDR1 is SGHTA and CDR2 FQGNSA. CDR3 size: 13 residues. Trimming left V 4 bases short and J 3 bases short, with 10 bases between. The CDR3 DNA reads as TGTGCCAGCAGCTGGGGGGAGCGCTACGAGCAGTACTTC. Translated: CASSWGERYEQYF.

In this sample, this clone turned up a few times. The rearrangement links TRBV5-1 to TRBJ1-5, with 10 bases identical to TRBD1. Looked up from germline, CDR1 is SGHRS and CDR2 is YFSETQ. The junction had 5 bases not matched to a gene; V was cut back by 3 bases and J by 5 bases. CDR3 size: 15 residues. DNA of the CDR3: TGCGCCAGCAGCTGGACAGGGGGGAAAGATCAGCCCCAGCATTTT. It encodes CASSWTGGKDQPQHF.

This clone showed up just once. The CDR3 region is CSVDGRGADGYTF. The CDR3 DNA follows: TGCAGCGTTGATGGGCGGGGGGCGGATGGCTACACCTTC. The chain has TRBV29-1 and TRBJ1-2, with D perhaps matching TRBD1 (6 bases). The germline CDR1 and CDR2 sequences are SQVTM and ANQGSEA. V was clipped by 3 bases and J by 6 bases, with 14 bases between them. The CDR3 runs to 13 residues.

This clone has just one count. The chain employs TRBV30 and TRBJ1-3, with TRBD1 matching 7 bases. Germline CDR1 and CDR2: GTSNPN and SVGIG (reference sequence). V lost 3 bases to trimming and J lost 0 bases; unmatched junction nucleotides: 5. The CDR3 length is 15 residues. DNA for the CDR3: TGTGCCTGGAGCCACTGGGACAGCTCTGGAAACACCATATATTTT. It encodes CAWSHWDSSGNTIYF.

The chain employs TRBV6-6 and TRBJ2-1; 12 bases align to TRBD2. The CDR3 is 16 residues long. With V trimmed by 2 bases and J by 5 bases, 4 bases remained unmatched. The V gene's germline CDR1 is MNHNY and CDR2 SVGAGI (reference sequence). The CDR3 here is CASSYGLAGTNNEQFF. CDR3 bases: TGTGCCAGCAGTTACGGACTAGCGGGGACGAACAATGAGCAGTTCTTC.

J is TRBJ1-3 and V is TRBV5-1, with TRBD1 as a possible D gene (6 bases). From germline, CDR1 is SGHRS and CDR2 YFSETQ. V gave up 6 bases and J gave up 0 bases, with 10 bases separating them. The CDR3 spans 14 residues. The CDR3 is CASNSGASGNTIYF. The CDR3 DNA reads TGCGCCAGCAATTCAGGGGCCTCTGGAAACACCATATATTTT.

The chain combines TRBV10-3 with TRBJ2-5; TRBD2 matches at 8 bases. After removal of 3 bases from V and 2 bases from J, the junction contained 8 bases not matched to a gene. The V gene's germline CDR1 is ENHRY and CDR2 SYGVKD. The CDR3 has 16 amino acids. CDR3 nucleotide sequence: TGTGCCATCAGTGAAGGGCTAGCGGGCCCACAAGAGACCCAGTACTTC. Its translation is CAISEGLAGPQETQYF.

This clone was seen a handful of times. The chain combines TRBV10-3 with TRBJ2-6; perhaps TRBD1 as D (5 bases). CDR3 length: 15 amino acids. The V and J ends lost 6 bases and 2 bases respectively, with 11 bases between them. The germline CDR1 and CDR2 sequences are ENHRY and SYGVKD. The CDR3 loop reads CAIRGVGTGANVLTF. The CDR3 DNA is TGTGCCATCAGAGGGGTGGGGACTGGGGCCAACGTCCTGACTTTC.

The chain uses TRBV28 and TRBJ2-7; the D gene is possibly TRBD1 (5 bases). The CDR3 runs to 13 residues. Trimming removed 6 bases from V and 3 bases from J, with 12 bases in between. Germline V gene data show CDR1 as MDHEN and CDR2 as SYDVKM. The CDR3 here is CASSIGQGYEQYF. In nucleotides, the CDR3 is TGTGCCAGCAGCATTGGGCAGGGCTACGAGCAGTACTTC.

This clone has just a few counts. The gene calls are TRBV5-6 and TRBJ2-5; no definite D call. From germline, CDR1 is SGHDT and CDR2 YYEEEE. V was clipped by 1 base and J by 2 bases, with 6 bases between them. This CDR3 has 13 amino acids. The CDR3 nucleotides are TGTGCCAGCAGCTTGTACGGGCAAGAGACCCAGTACTTC. Residues: CASSLYGQETQYF.

The J gene is TRBJ1-5, the V gene TRBV27; 8 bases line up with TRBD1. The J segment lost 7 bases and the V segment lost 8 bases, leaving 4 bases of the junction unmatched. Germline V lookup: CDR1 MNHEY, CDR2 SMNVEV (reference sequence). CDR3 length: 12 residues. The CDR3 protein is CASRSGGQPQHF. The DNA for the CDR3 is TGTGCCAGCCGGTCAGGGGGCCAGCCCCAGCATTTT.

A remark on this clone: One end of the junction varies from germline; a read error may be responsible. The chain uses TRBV7-9 and TRBJ2-6, with D perhaps matching TRBD1 (5 bases). CDR1 is SEHNR and CDR2 is FQNEAQ in the germline V gene (reference sequence). This CDR3 is built from 16 residues. In nucleotides, the CDR3 is TGTTCCAGCAGTTCACCCAGCAGGGCTGGGGCCAACGTCCTGACTTTC. This translates into CSSSSPSRAGANVLTF.

There are a few counts of this clone. This chain joins TRBV5-6 and TRBJ2-7; 7 bases are shared with TRBD2. Germline CDR1 reads SGHDT; CDR2 reads YYEEEE. The CDR3 is 15 amino acids. Unmatched junction bases numbered 6, after V lost 1 base and J lost 2 bases. CDR3 amino acids: CASSLRDYATYEQYF. CDR3 nucleotides: TGTGCCAGCAGCTTGCGGGACTACGCAACCTACGAGCAGTACTTC.

The chain is built from TRBV5-6 and TRBJ2-5; 7 nucleotides match TRBD2. This CDR3 comprises 14 residues. In germline, CDR1 is SGHDT, CDR2 YYEEEE. The trim removed 2 bases at V and 5 bases at J, leaving 6 bases unmatched. This CDR3 reads CASSFVRGGETQYF. As DNA, the CDR3 is TGTGCCAGCAGCTTTGTAAGGGGAGGGGAGACCCAGTACTTC.

The rearrangement links TRBV5-1 to TRBJ2-1; 14 bases agree with TRBD2. The germline CDR1 and CDR2 sequences are SGHRS and YFSETQ. Losses at the gene ends were 0 bases for V and 6 bases for J; bases not matched to a gene: 8. CDR3 size: 18 residues. CDR3: CASSLGPIGTSGSNEQFF. The CDR3 bases are TGCGCCAGCAGCTTGGGGCCGATAGGGACTAGCGGGAGCAATGAGCAGTTCTTC.

This chain uses TRBV28 with TRBJ2-6; 8 bases are a match to TRBD2. Germline-derived CDR1 and CDR2 are MDHEN and SYDVKM. V lost 6 bases to trimming and J lost 0 bases; unmatched junction nucleotides: 10. The CDR3 extends over 18 amino acids. The DNA for the CDR3 is TGTGCCAGCAGGGGATATCCGAGCGGGGGCTCTGGGGCCAACGTCCTGACTTTC. This encodes CASRGYPSGGSGANVLTF.

The chain uses TRBV10-1 and TRBJ1-1, with D perhaps matching TRBD1 (6 bases). The length of the CDR3 is 16 residues. CDR1 WNHNN and CDR2 SYGVQD come from the germline V gene (reference sequence). Trimming took off 6 bases at V and 5 bases at J, with 22 bases between the two ends. Here the CDR3 reads CASSFRGNAGATEAFF. The CDR3 coding sequence is TGCGCCAGCAGCTTCAGGGGTAACGCGGGGGCAACTGAAGCTTTCTTT.

This clone is a singleton in its sample. This rearrangement joins TRBV6-5 to TRBJ2-7; D uncertain. V was pared by 0 bases and J by 0 bases, with 6 bases between. The CDR3 covers 14 residues. Germline V gene lookup returns CDR1 MNHEY and CDR2 SVGAGI. The CDR3 DNA is TGTGCCAGCAGTTACTCCGGTAGCTCCTACGAGCAGTACTTC. Translated: CASSYSGSSYEQYF.

This chain uses TRBV7-2 with TRBJ2-3, with TRBD2 matching 7 bases. V gave up 7 bases and J gave up 2 bases; unmatched junction bases: 9. CDR3 length: 15 residues. Per germline, CDR1 SGHTA and CDR2 FQGNSA. The CDR3 nucleotides read TGTGCCAGCACTTTTAGCGGGCATATCACAGATACGCAGTATTTT. It encodes CASTFSGHITDTQYF.